The next 10 T cell receptor beta chains were all read from a single sample in a study of blood T cells in healthy people across ages. The use of a sample-barcoded 5' primer and a J-beta primer mix characterized a second PCR of about 7 to 12 cycles. Using its own MiXCR run on the 5' RACE reads, TCRdb lists one record per CDR3 protein. The sample includes some 750,000 distinct CDR3 sequences, about 24% of them seen just once. The sequenced material came from blood. The source is a man aged 70 or older in good health.

This clonotype appeared a few times. The chain is built from TRBV10-3 and TRBJ2-7; 12 positions agree with TRBD2. V gave up 3 bases and J gave up 4 bases; unmatched junction bases: 4. Germline-derived CDR1 and CDR2 are ENHRY and SYGVKD. The CDR3 consists of 15 residues. CDR3 sequence (DNA): TGTGCCATCAGTGATAAAGGACTAGCGGGGTACGAGCAGTACGTC. Encoded protein: CAISDKGLAGYEQYV.

The table lists this clonotype with a count of one. The chain combines TRBV7-6 with TRBJ1-3; D is ambiguous. V was trimmed by 5 bases and J by 0 bases, leaving 8 bases between them. The germline V gene has CDR1 SGHVS and CDR2 FNYEAQ. The CDR3 sequence is 14 residues long. The CDR3 protein is CASSQIYSGNTIYF. The CDR3 nucleotides read TGTGCCAGCAGCCAGATTTACTCTGGAAACACCATATATTTT.

The chain carries TRBV12-3 or TRBV12-4 and TRBJ1-5; D is unclear. The V end lost 2 bases, the J end lost 4 bases, and 6 bases lay between the germline ends. The CDR3 is made up of 13 amino acids. Here the CDR3 DNA reads TGTGCCAGCAGTTTACAGGCGAATCAGCCCCAGCATTTT. Protein product: CASSLQANQPQHF.

This rearrangement joins TRBV6-5 to TRBJ1-3; 8 bases agree with TRBD1. The V and J ends lost 6 bases and 0 bases, in that order; junction bases with no gene match: 10. The germline gives CDR1 MNHEY, CDR2 SVGAGI. The CDR3 runs 17 residues. The CDR3, as DNA: TGTGCCAGCAGACGAACCCCAGGGGGCCTCTCTGGAAACACCATATATTTT. This gives the protein CASRRTPGGLSGNTIYF.

This clonotype was detected only a few times. The V and J genes are TRBV9 and TRBJ2-7; either TRBD1 or TRBD2 may supply D (5 bases each). The V gene's germline CDR1 is SGDLS and CDR2 YYNGEE. The ends were cut back, 8 bases at V and 6 bases at J, with 24 bases in the middle. The CDR3 runs to 15 residues. CDR3 in amino acids: CASPDITRGGGEQYV. Here the CDR3 DNA reads TGTGCCAGTCCGGACATAACTAGGGGTGGAGGCGAGCAGTACGTC.

This clonotype occurred a few times. The chain uses TRBV6-2 or TRBV6-3 and TRBJ2-2; possibly TRBD2 for D (6 bases). Germline CDR1 and CDR2: MNHEY and SVGEGT. Trimming left V 6 bases short and J 0 bases short, with 8 bases between. The CDR3 length is 14 residues. The CDR3 nucleotides are TGTGCCAGCAGGCGGGGTTCGAACACCGGGGAGCTGTTTTTT. Translating gives CASRRGSNTGELFF.

This sequence joins TRBV7-2 and TRBJ2-2; the match to TRBD2 covers 11 bases. CDR1 and CDR2 (germline): SGHTA, FQGNSA. The CDR3 has 16 residues. The trim removed 6 bases at V and 4 bases at J, leaving 7 bases unmatched. CDR3 in DNA: TGTGCCAGCAGGACCGGACTAGCGGGCAGCACCGGGGAGCTGTTTTTT. It encodes CASRTGLAGSTGELFF.

Details on this clonotype: One end of the junction fails to match germline, which may point to a read error. The chain employs TRBV20-1 and TRBJ1-2; a weak D match, TRBD1 (5 bases). The CDR3 is 16 residues long. Germline-derived CDR1 and CDR2 are DFQATT and SNEGSKA (reference sequence). The CDR3 protein is CSAKLAPDGTYHGYTF. The CDR3 coding sequence is TGTAGTGCAAAACTCGCCCCCGACGGGACCTATCACGGCTACACCTTC.

This chain links TRBV20-1 with TRBJ1-4; 9 nucleotides line up with TRBD1. CDR3 length: 15 amino acids. V trimming: 2 bases; J trimming: 8 bases; junction bases outside the gene matches: 9. Germline V lookup: CDR1 DFQATT, CDR2 SNEGSKA (reference sequence). CDR3 nucleotides: TGCAGTGCTAGACCTCAAGGGACAGGGAACGAAAAACTGTTTTTT. It encodes CSARPQGTGNEKLFF.

Concerning this clonotype: A read error may account for a junction end that differs from germline. This chain joins TRBV12-3 or TRBV12-4 and TRBJ2-3; a weak D match, TRBD2 (5 bases). The CDR3 contains 15 residues. CDR3 sequence: CASSSENEGTDAQYF. The CDR3 DNA reads TGTGCCAGCAGTTCGGAAAACGAGGGCACAGATGCGCAGTATTTT.